This T cell receptor (beta chain) is from a study of cytomegalovirus exposure and HLA in healthy donors. Study-level findings and limits: The HLA-A and HLA-B alleles of most subjects were reportedly predicted accurately from TCR beta sequences. Several of the most significant clusters were apparently associated with common viral pathogens in a later analysis.

At collection, donors were nominally healthy, but unrecorded immune exposures were probable. This PCR relied on a set of 60 Vbeta primers and 13 Jbeta primers. The data were produced by immunoSEQ multiplex PCR, yet TCRdb's version contains in-frame clones alone and is incomplete. The sample carries roughly 290,000 clones, approximately 80% recorded once. Unmatched junction bases numbered 6, after V lost 3 bases and J lost 4 bases. The germline gives CDR1 SGDLS, CDR2 YYNGEE. The CDR3 has 14 amino acids. This clone was found once. What it binds is unknown. Sequencing was carried out using PBMCs. The source is a girl aged 2-10 years in good health and CMV-seronegative. The J gene is TRBJ1-2, the V gene TRBV9; TRBD1 matches at 7 bases. In DNA form, the CDR3 reads TGTGCCAGCAGCGCCCCGACAGGGCGCTATGGCTACACCTTC. This gives the protein CASSAPTGRYGYTF.